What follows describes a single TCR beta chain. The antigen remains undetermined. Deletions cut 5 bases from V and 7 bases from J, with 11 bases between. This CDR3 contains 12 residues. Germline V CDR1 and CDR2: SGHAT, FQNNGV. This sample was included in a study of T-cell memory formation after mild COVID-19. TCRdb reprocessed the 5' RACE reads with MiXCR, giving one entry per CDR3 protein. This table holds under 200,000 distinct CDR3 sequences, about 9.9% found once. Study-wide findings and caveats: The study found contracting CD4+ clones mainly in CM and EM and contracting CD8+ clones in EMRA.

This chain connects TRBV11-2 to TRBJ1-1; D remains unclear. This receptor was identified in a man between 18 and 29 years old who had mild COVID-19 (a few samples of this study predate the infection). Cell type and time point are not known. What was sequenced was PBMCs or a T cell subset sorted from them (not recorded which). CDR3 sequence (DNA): TGTGCCAGCAGCCTCCGGGTTGGTGAAGCTTTCTTT. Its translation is CASSLRVGEAFF.